The sequence of this TCR beta chain was determined in a study of the immune and genomic landscape of osteosarcoma (dated by TCRdb to the early 2020s). Describing the broader study: The overall cohort comprised roughly 51 pediatric and adult patients with high-grade osteosarcoma, with a median age at diagnosis of approximately 27 years (range about 5-85). In the overall cohort, roughly 60% of patients were male, and 77% had localized disease at diagnosis. The cohort was enriched for poor-risk disease, with 73% showing unfavorable pathologic response to standard therapy and around 67% deceased. To characterize the osteosarcoma immunogenomic landscape, the TCR sequencing results were combined with transcriptome, protein array and immunostaining data. A few patients contributed a couple of samples from the same tumor site. The goal of the study was to explain why immune checkpoint inhibitors have shown limited clinical activity in osteosarcoma. To define immunogenic potential, the study profiled osteosarcoma specimens using whole genome, RNA and T-cell receptor sequencing along with immunohistochemistry and reverse phase protein arrays. Broader findings and caveats from the paper: Along with the frozen tumor specimens, matched blood was collected from just a couple of patients. The clonality benchmarks were taken from external normal skin and healthy peripheral blood data instead of from matched normal tissue. In five cases, a single hyperexpanded clone dominated the repertoire, and each of these five cases had fewer than 100 T-cell clonotypes. Productive TCR clonality was found to be low overall, with an average of 0.09 and a maximum of 0.3, which suggested limited T-cell clonal expansion. Sample size was not determined by any statistical method, because osteosarcoma is rare and all possible samples were collected. Although TCR productive clonality was higher in the immune-hot C3 cluster than in the cold C1 cluster, TCR productive clonality was still low overall.

Post-treatment primary, local recurrence and metastasis tumors from poor-prognosis patients were used as specimens. The ImmunoSEQ Assay (Adaptive Biotechnologies) was used to immunosequence the CDR3 regions of the TCR beta chain. The original pipeline was this. The ImmunoSEQ Analyzer platform was used to export TCRB rearrangements, read counts, read proportions and gene usage. T-cell clonality was calculated on productive rearrangements as 1 minus Pielou's evenness. In the clonal space homeostasis analysis, clonotypes were binned as rare, small, medium, large or hyperexpanded (0.01 to 1 of the repertoire). TCR productive clonality was compared across immune clusters C1, C2 and C3 using the Wilcoxon rank sum test. TCRdb re-hosts the immuneACCESS table, in-frame sequences only. Its copies lack some clones; in the studies checked, an unresolved V gene accounts for under half of them, and the cause for the rest is not known. That table gives V, J and clone size, and the DNA gave D and trimming. The sample table shows roughly 5,100 clones, and 77% are seen once. The ten top clones hold about 5.9% of the sample.

With respect to this clone: Its antigen remains unidentified. The input lacks base qualities; no much larger clone sits a single base away.

The CDR3 numbers 14 residues from cysteine through phenylalanine. The read is trimmed to its CDR3 DNA, 42 bases read in frame from base 1. Taken from the germline V gene, the CDR1 and CDR2 loops are MGHRA and YSYEKL. Trimming leaves V shorter by 4 bases and J shorter by 4 bases, with the junction holding 1 base beyond the gene matches. This receptor was identified in a human donor with osteosarcoma. Sequencing was performed on osteosarcoma tumor tissue from the lung. The chain couples TRBV4-1 to TRBJ2-5, and TRBD2 aligns with 12 junction nucleotides. The CDR3 protein: CASSRGLAGETQYF. The DNA sequence is TGCGCCAGCAGCCGGGGACTAGCGGGAGAGACCCAGTACTTC.